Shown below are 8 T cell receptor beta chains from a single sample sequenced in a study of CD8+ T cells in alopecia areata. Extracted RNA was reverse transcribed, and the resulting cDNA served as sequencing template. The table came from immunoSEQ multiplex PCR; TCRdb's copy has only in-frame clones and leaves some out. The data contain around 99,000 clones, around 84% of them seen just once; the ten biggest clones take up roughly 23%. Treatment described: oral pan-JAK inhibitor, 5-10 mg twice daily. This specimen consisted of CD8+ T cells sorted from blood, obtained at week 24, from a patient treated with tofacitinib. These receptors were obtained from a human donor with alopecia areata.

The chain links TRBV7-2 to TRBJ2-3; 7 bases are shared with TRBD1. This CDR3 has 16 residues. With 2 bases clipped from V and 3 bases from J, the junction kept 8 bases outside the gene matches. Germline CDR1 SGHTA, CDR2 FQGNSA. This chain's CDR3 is CASSLYKGGLTDTQYF. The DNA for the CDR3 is TGTGCCAGCAGCTTATATAAAGGGGGCTTAACAGATACGCAGTATTTT. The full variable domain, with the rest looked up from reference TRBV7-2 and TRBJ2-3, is GAGVSQSPSNKVTEKGKDVELRCDPISGHTALYWYRQSLGQGLEFLIYFQGNSAPDKSGLPSDRFSAERTGGSVSTLTIQRTQQEDSAVYLCASSLYKGGLTDTQYFGPGTRLTVL.

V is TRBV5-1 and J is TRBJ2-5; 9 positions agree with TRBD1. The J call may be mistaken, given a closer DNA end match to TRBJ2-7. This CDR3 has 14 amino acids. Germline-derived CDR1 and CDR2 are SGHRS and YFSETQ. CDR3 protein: CASSPRDRVHEQYF. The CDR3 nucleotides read TGCGCCAGCAGCCCCCGGGACAGGGTCCACGAGCAGTACTTC.

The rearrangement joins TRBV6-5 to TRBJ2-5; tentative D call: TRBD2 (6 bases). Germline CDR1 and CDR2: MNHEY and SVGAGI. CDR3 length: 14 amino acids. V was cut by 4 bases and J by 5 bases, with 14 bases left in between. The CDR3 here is CASSSGLRGETQYF. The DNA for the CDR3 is TGTGCCAGCAGTTCGGGACTTCGGGGGGAGACCCAGTACTTC.

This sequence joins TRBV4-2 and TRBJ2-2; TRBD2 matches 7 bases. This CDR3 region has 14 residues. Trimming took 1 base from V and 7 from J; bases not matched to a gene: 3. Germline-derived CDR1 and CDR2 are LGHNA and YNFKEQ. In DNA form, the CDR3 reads TGTGCCAGCAGCCAAGGGGGGAGGGACGGGGAGCTGTTTTTT. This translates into CASSQGGRDGELFF.

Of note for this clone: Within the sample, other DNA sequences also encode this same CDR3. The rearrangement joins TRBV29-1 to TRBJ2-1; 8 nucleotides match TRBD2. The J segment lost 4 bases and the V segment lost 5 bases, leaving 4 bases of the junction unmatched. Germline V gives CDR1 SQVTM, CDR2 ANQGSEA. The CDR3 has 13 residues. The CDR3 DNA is TGCAGCGTTAGCGGGGGTGATTACAATGAGCAGTTCTTC. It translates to CSVSGGDYNEQFF.

CDR3 nucleotides: TGTGCCAGTACCCCCCAGGCACACGGACCCTACGAGCAGTACTTC. It is translated as CASTPQAHGPYEQYF. The V gene is TRBV19, the J gene TRBJ2-7; D is ambiguous. The CDR3 runs 15 residues. Germline CDR1 reads LNHDA; CDR2 reads SQIVND (reference sequence). V lost 7 bases, J lost 2 bases, and 18 bases lay in between.

The CDR3 region is CASSQETGGFQPQHF. In DNA, the CDR3 is TGCGCCAGCAGCCAAGAGACAGGGGGCTTTCAGCCCCAGCATTTT. This sequence joins TRBV4-1 and TRBJ1-5; 10 nucleotides line up with TRBD1. Germline lookup yields CDR1 MGHRA and CDR2 YSYEKL. The CDR3 consists of 15 residues. Trimming took 0 bases from V and 6 from J; bases not matched to a gene: 2.

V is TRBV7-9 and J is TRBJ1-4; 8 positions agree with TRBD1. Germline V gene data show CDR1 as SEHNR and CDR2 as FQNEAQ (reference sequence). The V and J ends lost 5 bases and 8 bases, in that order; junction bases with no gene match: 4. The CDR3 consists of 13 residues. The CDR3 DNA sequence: TGTGCCAGCAGCCAAAGACAGGGGGAAAAACTGTTTTTT. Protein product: CASSQRQGEKLFF.